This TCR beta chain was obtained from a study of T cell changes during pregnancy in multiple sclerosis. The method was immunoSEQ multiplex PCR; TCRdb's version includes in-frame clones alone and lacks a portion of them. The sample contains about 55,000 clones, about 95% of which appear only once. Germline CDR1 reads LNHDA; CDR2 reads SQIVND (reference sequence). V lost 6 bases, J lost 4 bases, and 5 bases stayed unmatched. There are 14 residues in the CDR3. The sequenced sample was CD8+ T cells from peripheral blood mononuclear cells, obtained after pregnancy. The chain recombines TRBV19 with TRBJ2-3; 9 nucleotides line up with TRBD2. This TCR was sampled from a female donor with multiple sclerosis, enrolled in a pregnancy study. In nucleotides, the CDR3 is TGTGCCAGTAGCATGACTAGCGGTCCAGATACGCAGTATTTT. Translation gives CASSMTSGPDTQYF. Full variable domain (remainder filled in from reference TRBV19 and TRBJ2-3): DGGITQSPKYLFRKEGQNVTLSCEQNLNHDAMYWYRQDPGQGLRLIYYSQIVNDFQKGDIAEGYSVSREKKESFPLTVTSAQKNPTAFYLCASSMTSGPDTQYFGPGTRLTVL.